The present TCR beta chain was sequenced within a study of blood T cell repertoires in COVID-19. CDR1 SGHTA and CDR2 FQGTGA come from the germline V gene. V was cut by 2 bases and J by 6 bases, with 7 bases left in between. The CDR3 contains 13 residues. The sample holds a few counts of this clone. TCRdb's copy holds only in-frame clones and misses some; the assay was immunoSEQ multiplex PCR. The sample holds 250,000 to 350,000 clones, 89% seen once. The sequence was obtained from a woman aged 35 to 49 who had recovered from COVID-19. Source material: peripheral blood. The rearrangement joins TRBV7-3 to TRBJ2-2; D remains ambiguous. CDR3 loop: CASSLHQAGELFF. The DNA for the CDR3 is TGTGCCAGCAGCTTACACCAGGCCGGGGAGCTGTTTTTT.